This is a list of T cell receptor beta chains from one sample in a study of OX40 agonist ivuxolimab in advanced cancers. Method: immunoSEQ multiplex PCR; TCRdb's copy keeps in-frame clones and lacks some. The sample holds about 70,000 clones, around 88% seen once. Sequenced material: CD4+ or CD8+ T cells sorted from blood, taken in a trial of the OX40 agonist ivuxolimab. These receptor sequences come from an adult with an advanced solid tumor such as melanoma, head and neck, liver or kidney cancer. CDR3s include the opening cysteine and the closing phenylalanine or tryptophan. The order of the fields is CDR3 protein, CDR3 DNA, clone size, V gene, J gene, D gene. A D gene is named only where the DNA matches it firmly. Clone size is not always given. Where it is, it says once, few, many or a class for expanded clones.

CDR3aa: CASSRRRGRDTEAFF; CDR3nt: TGTGCCAGCAGTCGGCGAAGGGGACGGGACACTGAAGCTTTCTTT; abundance: NA; v_gene: TRBV7-2; j_gene: TRBJ1-1; d_gene: NA
CDR3aa: CASSAGGTEAFF; CDR3nt: TGTGCCAGCAGCGCTGGCGGCACTGAAGCTTTCTTT; abundance: NA; v_gene: TRBV9; j_gene: TRBJ1-1; d_gene: NA
CDR3aa: CASSSAGVPGANVLTF; CDR3nt: TGCGCCAGCAGCTCCGCGGGGGTGCCTGGGGCCAACGTCCTGACTTTC; abundance: NA; v_gene: TRBV5-1; j_gene: TRBJ2-6; d_gene: TRBD2
CDR3aa: CASSLEAVTGNEQFF; CDR3nt: TGCGCCAGCAGCTTGGAGGCTGTAACCGGGAATGAGCAGTTCTTC; abundance: NA; v_gene: TRBV5-1; j_gene: TRBJ2-1; d_gene: NA
CDR3aa: CAWSVGDYNEQFF; CDR3nt: TGTGCCTGGAGTGTAGGTGATTACAATGAGCAGTTCTTC; abundance: once; v_gene: TRBV30; j_gene: TRBJ2-1; d_gene: NA
CDR3aa: CASSRDSNEKLFF; CDR3nt: TGTGCCAGCAGTCGGGACAGTAATGAAAAACTGTTTTTT; abundance: NA; v_gene: TRBV6-1; j_gene: TRBJ1-4; d_gene: TRBD1
CDR3aa: CASRAGSEVNTEAFF; CDR3nt: TGTGCCAGCAGGGCAGGGAGCGAAGTCAACACTGAAGCTTTCTTT; abundance: NA; v_gene: TRBV5-4; j_gene: TRBJ1-1; d_gene: NA
CDR3aa: CATNRANQETQYF; CDR3nt: TGTGCCACCAACAGGGCCAATCAAGAGACCCAGTACTTC; abundance: medium-sized; v_gene: TRBV6-5; j_gene: TRBJ2-5; d_gene: NA
CDR3aa: CASSLAPAGRGPEAFF; CDR3nt: TGCGCCAGCAGCTTGGCCCCGGCAGGGCGGGGGCCTGAAGCTTTCTTT; abundance: NA; v_gene: TRBV5-1; j_gene: TRBJ1-1; d_gene: NA
CDR3aa: CASSESGDINYNEQFF; CDR3nt: TGCGCCAGCAGTGAGTCAGGGGACATCAACTACAATGAGCAGTTCTTC; abundance: NA; v_gene: TRBV10-1; j_gene: TRBJ2-1; d_gene: NA
CDR3aa: CAWREGVTYEQYF; CDR3nt: TGTGCCTGGAGGGAAGGGGTGACCTACGAGCAGTACTTC; abundance: NA; v_gene: TRBV30; j_gene: TRBJ2-7; d_gene: NA
CDR3aa: CASSEGAYSGNTIYF; CDR3nt: TGTGCCAGCAGTGAAGGGGCCTACTCTGGAAACACCATATATTTT; abundance: NA; v_gene: TRBV25-1; j_gene: TRBJ1-3; d_gene: NA
CDR3aa: CASSPGRGYEQYF; CDR3nt: TGTGCCAGCTCACCGGGTCGGGGCTACGAGCAGTACTTC; abundance: once; v_gene: TRBV18; j_gene: TRBJ2-7; d_gene: NA
CDR3aa: CASSLDEQYF; CDR3nt: TGCGCCAGCAGCTTGGACGAGCAGTACTTC; abundance: NA; v_gene: TRBV5-1; j_gene: TRBJ2-7; d_gene: NA
CDR3aa: CASTGSLSSYEQYF; CDR3nt: TGTGCCAGCACAGGCTCTCTGAGCTCCTACGAGCAGTACTTC; abundance: NA; v_gene: TRBV28; j_gene: TRBJ2-7; d_gene: NA
CDR3aa: CASSPGDSPGTQYF; CDR3nt: TGTGCCAGCAGTCCTGGGGACTCCCCAGGGACCCAGTACTTC; abundance: NA; v_gene: TRBV28; j_gene: TRBJ2-5; d_gene: NA
CDR3aa: CASGLVTGTTYNEQFF; CDR3nt: TGTGCTAGTGGTTTGGTTACCGGGACAACGTACAATGAGCAGTTCTTC; abundance: NA; v_gene: TRBV12-5; j_gene: TRBJ2-1; d_gene: NA
CDR3aa: CASSLQTSGGYNEQFF; CDR3nt: TGTGCCAGCAGCCTCCAGACTAGCGGGGGCTACAATGAGCAGTTCTTC; abundance: NA; v_gene: TRBV7-8; j_gene: TRBJ2-1; d_gene: TRBD2
CDR3aa: CASSKQGFNQPQHF; CDR3nt: TGTGCCAGCAGCAAACAGGGGTTCAATCAGCCCCAGCATTTT; abundance: NA; v_gene: TRBV7-9; j_gene: TRBJ1-5; d_gene: TRBD1
CDR3aa: CASMGEYTDTQYF; CDR3nt: TGTGCCTCCATGGGGGAGTACACAGATACGCAGTATTTT; abundance: NA; v_gene: TRBV6-5; j_gene: TRBJ2-3; d_gene: NA
CDR3aa: CASSYSQAYEQYF; CDR3nt: TGTGCCAGCAGTTACTCGCAGGCCTACGAGCAGTACTTC; abundance: NA; v_gene: TRBV6-6; j_gene: TRBJ2-7; d_gene: NA
CDR3aa: CASSVGPTANYGYTF; CDR3nt: TGTGCCAGCAGTGTTGGCCCGACAGCTAACTATGGCTACACCTTC; abundance: NA; v_gene: TRBV6-1; j_gene: TRBJ1-2; d_gene: NA
CDR3aa: CASSPQGDTEAFF; CDR3nt: TGTGCCAGCAGCCCACAGGGAGACACTGAAGCTTTCTTT; abundance: NA; v_gene: TRBV11-1; j_gene: TRBJ1-1; d_gene: NA
CDR3aa: CASSNRNTEAFF; CDR3nt: TGTGCCAGCTCCAACAGGAACACTGAAGCTTTCTTT; abundance: NA; v_gene: TRBV9; j_gene: TRBJ1-1; d_gene: NA
CDR3aa: CASSTPATYEQYF; CDR3nt: TGTGCCAGTAGTACACCTGCCACCTACGAGCAGTACTTC; abundance: NA; v_gene: TRBV19; j_gene: TRBJ2-7; d_gene: NA
CDR3aa: CASSPSGEDGYTF; CDR3nt: TGTGCCAGCTCCCCTTCAGGGGAGGATGGCTACACCTTC; abundance: NA; v_gene: TRBV18; j_gene: TRBJ1-2; d_gene: NA
CDR3aa: CASSQPDRGAEAFF; CDR3nt: TGTGCCAGCAGTCAACCGGACAGGGGGGCTGAAGCTTTCTTT; abundance: NA; v_gene: TRBV6-6; j_gene: TRBJ1-1; d_gene: TRBD1
CDR3aa: CASSSLTGDVTEAFF; CDR3nt: TGCGCCAGCAGCTCGTTGACAGGGGACGTCACTGAAGCTTTCTTT; abundance: NA; v_gene: TRBV5-1; j_gene: TRBJ1-1; d_gene: TRBD1
CDR3aa: CASSLANGKETQYF; CDR3nt: TGTGCCAGCAGCTTGGCCAATGGGAAAGAGACCCAGTACTTC; abundance: NA; v_gene: TRBV5-4; j_gene: TRBJ2-5; d_gene: NA
CDR3aa: CASSVAPGQGGSYEQYF; CDR3nt: TGTGCCAGCAGCGTAGCTCCCGGACAGGGAGGTTCCTACGAGCAGTACTTC; abundance: NA; v_gene: TRBV9; j_gene: TRBJ2-7; d_gene: TRBD1
CDR3aa: CASSLGPGQINEQFF; CDR3nt: TGTGCCAGCAGCTTGGGCCCGGGACAGATAAATGAGCAGTTCTTC; abundance: NA; v_gene: TRBV5-6; j_gene: TRBJ2-1; d_gene: TRBD1
CDR3aa: CTISELTSGGDEQFF; CDR3nt: TGTACCATCAGTGAGTTGACTAGCGGGGGGGATGAGCAGTTCTTC; abundance: NA; v_gene: TRBV10-3; j_gene: TRBJ2-1; d_gene: TRBD2
CDR3aa: CASRDTDGNTIYF; CDR3nt: TGTGCCAGCAGGGACACGGACGGAAACACCATATATTTT; abundance: NA; v_gene: TRBV2; j_gene: TRBJ1-3; d_gene: NA
CDR3aa: CASSLPGNTEAFF; CDR3nt: TGTGCCAGCAGCTTACCAGGGAACACTGAAGCTTTCTTT; abundance: NA; v_gene: TRBV11-3; j_gene: TRBJ1-1; d_gene: NA
CDR3aa: CASSLDGQSNIQYF; CDR3nt: TGCGCCAGCAGCTTGGACGGACAGTCAAACATTCAGTACTTC; abundance: NA; v_gene: TRBV5-1; j_gene: TRBJ2-4; d_gene: NA
CDR3aa: CASSHSAGGSTDTQYF; CDR3nt: TGTGCCAGCAGCCACTCAGCGGGGGGAAGCACAGATACGCAGTATTTT; abundance: NA; v_gene: TRBV4-2; j_gene: TRBJ2-3; d_gene: TRBD2
CDR3aa: CASSAAGLNTGELFF; CDR3nt: TGTGCCAGCAGCGCAGCGGGGCTGAACACCGGGGAGCTGTTTTTT; abundance: NA; v_gene: TRBV6-4; j_gene: TRBJ2-2; d_gene: TRBD2
CDR3aa: CASSIWSGVTYNEQFF; CDR3nt: TGTGCCAGTAGTATATGGTCGGGGGTCACCTACAATGAGCAGTTCTTC; abundance: NA; v_gene: TRBV19; j_gene: TRBJ2-1; d_gene: NA
CDR3aa: CASTLEGGQETQYF; CDR3nt: TGTGCCAGCACCCTTGAGGGTGGGCAAGAGACCCAGTACTTC; abundance: NA; v_gene: TRBV7-2; j_gene: TRBJ2-5; d_gene: NA
CDR3aa: CASLEKLFF; CDR3nt: TGTGCCTCCTTGGAAAAACTGTTTTTT; abundance: once; v_gene: TRBV30; j_gene: TRBJ1-4; d_gene: NA
CDR3aa: CASTQDVSYEQYF; CDR3nt: TGTGCCAGCACCCAGGACGTCTCCTACGAGCAGTACTTC; abundance: NA; v_gene: TRBV6-5; j_gene: TRBJ2-7; d_gene: NA
CDR3aa: CASSQETILAPLHF; CDR3nt: TGTGCCAGCAGCCAAGAGACAATTCTCGCACCCCTCCACTTT; abundance: NA; v_gene: TRBV14; j_gene: TRBJ1-6; d_gene: NA
CDR3aa: CASSLKFAGETQYF; CDR3nt: TGTGCCAGCAGCTTAAAGTTCGCGGGAGAGACCCAGTACTTC; abundance: few; v_gene: TRBV7-3; j_gene: TRBJ2-5; d_gene: NA
CDR3aa: CASSPSGVQETQYF; CDR3nt: TGTGCCAGCAGCCCGAGCGGGGTTCAAGAGACCCAGTACTTC; abundance: NA; v_gene: TRBV6-6; j_gene: TRBJ2-5; d_gene: TRBD2
CDR3aa: CASSPGQGAGGYTF; CDR3nt: TGTGCCAGCAGCCCGGGACAGGGGGCCGGTGGCTACACCTTC; abundance: NA; v_gene: TRBV21-1; j_gene: TRBJ1-2; d_gene: NA
CDR3aa: CASSEAATSGTPYGYTF; CDR3nt: TGTGCCAGCAGTGAAGCGGCCACATCAGGGACACCCTATGGCTACACCTTC; abundance: NA; v_gene: TRBV6-1; j_gene: TRBJ1-2; d_gene: NA
CDR3aa: CASSLTGEESETQYF; CDR3nt: TGTGCCAGCAGCTTAACCGGCGAGGAATCGGAGACCCAGTACTTC; abundance: NA; v_gene: TRBV7-3; j_gene: TRBJ2-5; d_gene: NA
CDR3aa: CASSLAAGGLGVGETQYF; CDR3nt: TGTGCCAGCAGCTTGGCTGCTGGGGGCTTAGGGGTGGGAGAGACCCAGTACTTC; abundance: NA; v_gene: TRBV5-4; j_gene: TRBJ2-5; d_gene: NA
CDR3aa: CASSLLAGGETQYF; CDR3nt: TGTGCCAGCAGCCTCTTAGCGGGAGGGGAGACCCAGTACTTC; abundance: NA; v_gene: TRBV27; j_gene: TRBJ2-5; d_gene: TRBD2
CDR3aa: CAWRARVLSTDTQYF; CDR3nt: TGTGCCTGGAGAGCCCGGGTATTGAGTACAGATACGCAGTATTTT; abundance: NA; v_gene: TRBV30; j_gene: TRBJ2-3; d_gene: NA
CDR3aa: CATQRASSDEQYF; CDR3nt: TGTGCCACCCAAAGGGCCAGTTCGGACGAGCAGTACTTC; abundance: NA; v_gene: TRBV6-1; j_gene: TRBJ2-7; d_gene: NA
CDR3aa: CASRGLAGEGYNEQFF; CDR3nt: TGTGCCAGTAGGGGACTAGCGGGAGAAGGCTACAATGAGCAGTTCTTC; abundance: once; v_gene: TRBV19; j_gene: TRBJ2-1; d_gene: TRBD2
CDR3aa: CAITEHGTDTQYF; CDR3nt: TGTGCCATCACCGAGCATGGCACAGATACGCAGTATTTT; abundance: NA; v_gene: TRBV10-3; j_gene: TRBJ2-3; d_gene: NA
CDR3aa: CASSLSAGEDEQYF; CDR3nt: TGTGCCAGCAGCTTGAGTGCAGGGGAGGACGAGCAGTACTTC; abundance: NA; v_gene: TRBV5-5; j_gene: TRBJ2-7; d_gene: NA
CDR3aa: CASSLVGGSATSGSDEQFF; CDR3nt: TGTGCCAGCAGCTTAGTAGGGGGATCAGCGACTAGCGGGAGTGATGAGCAGTTCTTC; abundance: NA; v_gene: TRBV28; j_gene: TRBJ2-1; d_gene: TRBD2
CDR3aa: CASRKEGLNRDEQYF; CDR3nt: TGTGCCAGCAGGAAAGAGGGGCTGAATCGGGACGAGCAGTACTTC; abundance: NA; v_gene: TRBV28; j_gene: TRBJ2-7; d_gene: NA
CDR3aa: CASSQGGGSNQPQHF; CDR3nt: TGCGCCAGCAGCCAAGGGGGAGGTAGCAATCAGCCCCAGCATTTT; abundance: NA; v_gene: TRBV4-1; j_gene: TRBJ1-5; d_gene: NA
CDR3aa: CSVAGTGTDTQYF; CDR3nt: TGCAGCGTGGCCGGGACAGGTACAGATACGCAGTATTTT; abundance: NA; v_gene: TRBV29-1; j_gene: TRBJ2-3; d_gene: TRBD1
CDR3aa: CASSQLTGGTRNTEAFF; CDR3nt: TGTGCCAGCAGCCAACTAACAGGGGGGACCAGGAACACTGAAGCTTTCTTT; abundance: NA; v_gene: TRBV7-2; j_gene: TRBJ1-1; d_gene: TRBD1
CDR3aa: CASSWTVLEQFF; CDR3nt: TGTGCCAGCAGCTGGACAGTTCTTGAGCAGTTCTTC; abundance: NA; v_gene: TRBV7-9; j_gene: TRBJ2-1; d_gene: NA